Below, 22 T cell receptor beta chains from the same sample are listed, as sequenced in a study of CD8 T cells in Susac syndrome. With random hexamers, reverse transcription was performed on roughly 0.45 to 1 ug of RNA. TCRdb reprocessed the immunoSEQ multiplex PCR reads via MiXCR and lists one record per CDR3 protein. The sample holds around 130,000 distinct CDR3 sequences, 96% seen once. What was sequenced was CD4+ T cells from PBMCs. The receptors originated from a human donor with Susac syndrome.

This clonotype was seen once. This sequence joins TRBV28 and TRBJ1-4, with D unresolved. V lost 6 bases to trimming and J lost 10 bases, with 18 bases between them. Germline V CDR1 and CDR2: MDHEN, SYDVKM. CDR3 length equals 14 residues. The CDR3, as DNA: TGTGCCAGCAGCACAGCTAGGCGGGTGAGAAAACTGTTTTTT. This gives the protein CASSTARRVRKLFF.

The chain couples TRBV11-2 to TRBJ1-2; D gene unclear. Germline CDR1 SGHAT, CDR2 FQNNGV. CDR3 length: 12 amino acids. Trimming cost V 4 bases and J 7 bases, with 10 bases left between them. The DNA for the CDR3 is TGTGCCAGCAGCTCGCAAGGAGGTGGCTACACCTTC. It yields the protein CASSSQGGGYTF. Looking up the rest from reference TRBV11-2 and TRBJ1-2 gives the full variable domain: EAGVAQSPRYKIIEKRQSVAFWCNPISGHATLYWYQQILGQGPKLLIQFQNNGVVDDSQLPKDRFSAERLKGVDSTLKIQPAKLEDSAVYLCASSSQGGGYTFGSGTRLTVV.

The gene calls are TRBV30 and TRBJ2-1; D not certain. Germline V lookup: CDR1 GTSNPN, CDR2 SVGIG (reference sequence). V was trimmed by 0 bases and J by 6 bases, leaving 6 bases between them. The CDR3 covers 12 residues. The DNA of the CDR3 is TGTGCCTGGAGTGTTAGGGTCAATGAGCAGTTCTTC. This codes for CAWSVRVNEQFF.

J is TRBJ2-5 and V is TRBV20-1; tentatively, D is TRBD2 (5 bases). Germline lookup yields CDR1 DFQATT and CDR2 SNEGSKA (reference sequence). The CDR3 has 14 residues. V lost 6 bases to trimming and J lost 0 bases, with 14 bases between them. The CDR3 spells CSAPRGWYQETQYF. The CDR3 DNA reads TGCAGTGCCCCCCGAGGGTGGTACCAAGAGACCCAGTACTTC.

This sequence joins TRBV19 and TRBJ2-7; D unclear. Trimming took 10 bases from V and 7 from J, leaving 17 bases between them. Germline V CDR1 and CDR2: LNHDA, SQIVND (reference sequence). The CDR3 totals 12 residues. CDR3 DNA sequence: TGTGCCACCATGGTGCACCCTGGGGAGCAGTACTTC. As protein: CATMVHPGEQYF.

The CDR3 bases are TGTGCCAGCAGCTTGGGACAGGTGTACAATGAGCAGTTCTTC. Amino acid sequence: CASSLGQVYNEQFF. The V gene is TRBV5-6, the J gene TRBJ2-1; weak D call: TRBD1 (6 bases). The ends were cut back, 0 bases at V and 4 bases at J, with 8 bases in the middle. Germline values: CDR1 SGHDT, CDR2 YYEEEE. This CDR3 has 14 residues.

The chain employs TRBV20-1 and TRBJ2-1; no firm D call. Trimming cost V 5 bases and J 4 bases, with 15 bases left between them. Per germline, CDR1 DFQATT and CDR2 SNEGSKA (reference sequence). CDR3 size: 14 residues. CDR3 sequence: CSAAPTYTYNEQFF. CDR3 DNA sequence: TGCAGTGCTGCCCCGACCTATACATACAATGAGCAGTTCTTC.

This clonotype appeared once. Written as DNA, the CDR3 is TGTGCCAGCAGCTTAGAAGATTGGGGGCCAGGCACAGATACGCAGTATTTT. As protein: CASSLEDWGPGTDTQYF. The J gene is TRBJ2-3, the V gene TRBV7-9; D may be TRBD1 (6 bases). The germline V and J ends were trimmed by 1 base and 1 base, with 15 bases remaining between them. This CDR3 comprises 17 residues. Germline V gene data show CDR1 as SEHNR and CDR2 as FQNEAQ (reference sequence).

This clonotype was seen once. CDR3 protein: CASSQGDRVGNEQFF. DNA of the CDR3: TGCGCCAGCAGCCAAGGGGACAGGGTGGGCAATGAGCAGTTCTTC. V and J are TRBV4-3 and TRBJ2-1; 9 bases map to TRBD1. Germline-derived CDR1 and CDR2 are LGHNA and YSLEER. The J segment lost 6 bases and the V segment lost 1 base, leaving 4 bases of the junction unmatched. This CDR3 is 15 amino acids long.

This sequence joins TRBV2 and TRBJ1-1, with D hard to call. Germline V gives CDR1 SNHLY, CDR2 FYNNEI. Between the trimmed V and J ends, which lost 3 bases and 6 bases, there was a span of 8 bases. This CDR3 spans 12 amino acids. CDR3 protein: CASSDEGAEAFF. In nucleotides, the CDR3 is TGTGCCAGCAGTGATGAAGGTGCTGAAGCTTTCTTT.

The table lists this clonotype with a count of one. The J gene is TRBJ2-1, the V gene TRBV28; the D gene is possibly TRBD1 (5 bases). CDR3 length equals 15 residues. Trimming left V 6 bases short and J 6 bases short, with 18 bases between. The germline V gene encodes CDR1 MDHEN and CDR2 SYDVKM. CDR3 loop: CASRSSQGGSNEQFF. CDR3 nucleotide sequence: TGTGCCAGCAGGTCCAGTCAGGGTGGTTCCAATGAGCAGTTCTTC.

Written as DNA, the CDR3 is TGTGCCAGCAGTAATTTTAACAGTAACTATGGCTACACCTTC. Translation gives CASSNFNSNYGYTF. The chain combines TRBV27 with TRBJ1-2; D uncertain. This CDR3 is 14 amino acids long. Germline loops: CDR1 MNHEY, CDR2 SMNVEV (reference sequence). V lost 5 bases, J lost 1 base, and 11 bases lay in between.

This chain connects TRBV6-5 to TRBJ2-4; 8 nucleotides agree with TRBD1. The V segment lost 6 bases and the J segment 8 bases; nucleotides outside the gene matches: 0. Germline V lookup: CDR1 MNHEY, CDR2 SVGAGI. CDR3 length: 11 residues. This CDR3 is CASRQGDIQYF. The CDR3 nucleotides are TGTGCCAGCAGACAGGGGGACATTCAGTACTTC.

This chain links TRBV24-1 with TRBJ2-4, with TRBD1 identical over 10 bases. CDR1 KGHDR and CDR2 SFDVKD come from the germline V gene. The CDR3 runs to 16 residues. The J segment lost 5 bases and the V segment lost 3 bases, leaving 6 bases of the junction unmatched. CDR3 in amino acids: CATSDPWGTGENIQYF. CDR3 nucleotides: TGTGCCACCAGTGATCCCTGGGGGACAGGGGAAAACATTCAGTACTTC.

The rearrangement links TRBV19 to TRBJ2-7; TRBD2 aligns across 13 bases. J lost 5 bases, V lost 3 bases, and 10 bases had no gene match. The CDR3 totals 17 residues. The germline gives CDR1 LNHDA, CDR2 SQIVND (reference sequence). CDR3 residues: CASSMAPGLAGAHEQYF. As DNA, the CDR3 is TGTGCCAGTAGTATGGCCCCTGGACTAGCGGGAGCCCACGAGCAGTACTTC.

This chain connects TRBV12-3 or TRBV12-4 to TRBJ1-2; no clear D. The CDR3 sequence is 13 residues long. Trimming removed 5 bases at V and 5 bases at J, with 12 bases between. The CDR3 DNA reads as TGTGCCAGCAGTCGGGATCTTTCGTATGGCTACACCTTC. The encoded protein is CASSRDLSYGYTF.

This chain uses TRBV29-1 with TRBJ2-5; D is uncertain. The CDR3 runs to 11 residues. The germline V gene encodes CDR1 SQVTM and CDR2 ANQGSEA. Here the CDR3 DNA reads TGCAGTCATCTCGCCCAAGAGACCCAGTACTTC. Its translation is CSHLAQETQYF. Full variable domain (rest looked up from reference TRBV29-1 and TRBJ2-5): SAVISQKPSRDICQRGTSLTIQCQVDSQVTMMFWYRQQPGQSLTLIATANQGSEATYESGFVIDKFPISRPNLTFSTLTVSNMSPEDSSIYLCSHLAQETQYFGPGTRLLVL.

The chain carries TRBV29-1 and TRBJ2-7, with a tentative D call TRBD2 (6 bases). Trimming left V 2 bases short and J 2 bases short, with 7 bases between. This CDR3 has 12 amino acids. Germline values: CDR1 SQVTM, CDR2 ANQGSEA. The CDR3 spells CSVELATYEQYF. CDR3 nucleotide sequence: TGCAGCGTTGAACTAGCGACCTACGAGCAGTACTTC.

This clonotype has only a few counts. Sequence at one end of the junction differs from germline and may be a read error. The chain recombines TRBV5-1 with TRBJ1-1, with TRBD1 identical over 10 bases. This CDR3 spans 14 amino acids. Germline CDR1 is SGHRS and CDR2 is YFSETQ. CDR3 nucleotide sequence: TGTGCCAGCAGCTTGGACAGGGGGGGCACTGAAGCTTTCTTT. Translated: CASSLDRGGTEAFF. Based on the CDR3 plus reference TRBV5-1 and TRBJ1-1, the full variable domain is KAGVTQTPRYLIKTRGQQVTLSCSPISGHRSVSWYQQTPGQGLQFLFEYFSETQRNKGNFPGRFSGRQFSNSRSEMNVSTLELGDSALYLCASSLDRGGTEAFFGQGTRLTVV.

The rearrangement links TRBV20-1 to TRBJ2-7; maybe TRBD2 (5 bases). Trimming stripped 3 bases from V and 7 bases from J, with 16 bases between. The germline CDR1 and CDR2 sequences are DFQATT and SNEGSKA (reference sequence). This CDR3 is 13 amino acids long. CDR3 protein: CSARTRSGREQYF. The CDR3 DNA follows: TGCAGTGCTAGGACCCGGTCGGGAAGGGAGCAGTACTTC.

The chain couples TRBV7-2 to TRBJ2-7, with TRBD2 identical over 7 bases. Per the germline V gene, CDR1 is SGHTA and CDR2 is FQGNSA. This CDR3 is 16 amino acids long. The J segment lost 3 bases and the V segment lost 0 bases, leaving 8 bases of the junction unmatched. The CDR3 coding sequence is TGTGCCAGCAGCTTAGCAGCTAGCGGAGTTATCTACGAGCAGTACTTC. Protein sequence: CASSLAASGVIYEQYF.

This rearrangement joins TRBV7-2 to TRBJ2-3, with 14 bases lining up with TRBD2. This CDR3 region has 15 residues. CDR1 and CDR2 (germline): SGHTA, FQGNSA. Unmatched junction bases numbered 1, after V lost 3 bases and J lost 5 bases. CDR3: CASSFGLAGGDTQYF. The CDR3 nucleotides read TGTGCCAGCAGCTTCGGACTAGCGGGAGGAGATACGCAGTATTTT.